This entry is about one TCR beta chain. Within the sample, other DNA sequences also encode this same CDR3. The data were taken from a study of technical replicates of blood from several donors. Sequencing used immunoSEQ multiplex PCR; TCRdb keeps in-frame clones, though not all of them. There are around 69,000 clones in the sample; roughly 97% occur only once, and around 0.2% lies in the top ten. This CDR3 has 13 residues. CDR1 LNHDA and CDR2 SQIVND come from the germline V gene (reference sequence). Trimming cost V 3 bases and J 4 bases, with 9 bases left between them. The gene calls are TRBV19 and TRBJ1-1, with D hard to call. The specimen was T cells isolated from PBMCs. The source of this sequence is a human donor in good health. CDR3 nucleotide sequence: TGTGCCAGTAGTATTGCTGGAGGCACTGAAGCTTTCTTT. This translates into CASSIAGGTEAFF.